What follows are 14 T cell receptor beta chains derived from one specimen sequenced in a study of Graves' ophthalmopathy and Graves' hyperthyroidism (dated by TCRdb to the late 2010s). Instrument on record: Illumina HiSeq 2000. For repertoire sequencing, TCR beta CDR3 regions were amplified from RNA transcripts. The first round of RT-PCR was done with HTBI primers and the Qiagen OneStep RT-PCR kit, and was followed by a second round of multiplex PCR, then size selection and purification. The public reads were reanalyzed by TCRdb: fastp trimming at Q25, MiXCR alignment, in-frame beta chains only. Every CDR3 protein is listed once, alongside the most common genes and DNA of its rows. The sample table shows hundreds of thousands of distinct CDR3 sequences, and about 20% are seen once. The ten largest clones capture approximately 7% of the sample. The sequenced sample was peripheral blood. These TCRs come from a young woman with stable Graves' hyperthyroidism. Some clones in this sample may be carry-over from other donors' samples. Donor details come from another sample of the same person, matched by shared clones.

This clonotype was seen repeatedly, ten times or more. CDR3 DNA sequence: TGTGCCACCAGCAGAGATGATTGGAAGACCCAGTACTTC. As protein: CATSRDDWKTQYF. The rearrangement uses TRBV15 and TRBJ2-5; the D is unclear. This CDR3 spans 13 amino acids. V gave up 0 bases and J gave up 6 bases, with 8 bases separating them. The germline gives CDR1 LNHNV, CDR2 YYDKDF (reference sequence).

The chain joins TRBV20-1 to TRBJ1-1; 12 bases map to TRBD1. Looked up from germline, CDR1 is DFQATT and CDR2 is SNEGSKA (reference sequence). V lost 5 bases, J lost 5 bases, and 6 bases stayed unmatched. The CDR3 loop spans 14 amino acids. In nucleotides, the CDR3 is TGCAGTGCTGTGCTGGGACAGGGGGCGACTGAAGCTTTCTTT. Residues: CSAVLGQGATEAFF.

This clonotype was picked up many times. The chain uses TRBV2 and TRBJ2-5; D is ambiguous. This CDR3 spans 12 amino acids. Germline CDR1 reads SNHLY; CDR2 reads FYNNEI. The ends were cut back, 3 bases at V and 2 bases at J, with 4 bases in the middle. For the CDR3, the DNA is TGTGCCAGCAGTGAGATTCAAGAGACCCAGTACTTC. Translating gives CASSEIQETQYF.

This clonotype was observed many times. The V and J genes are TRBV6-1 and TRBJ2-2; tentative D call: TRBD2 (5 bases). Per germline, CDR1 MNHNS and CDR2 SASEGT. V dropped 3 bases and J dropped 0 bases, with 8 bases sitting between them. CDR3 length equals 15 residues. CDR3 bases: TGTGCCAGCAGTGAGCCGGGAACGAACACCGGGGAGCTGTTTTTT. Amino acid sequence: CASSEPGTNTGELFF.

The V and J genes are TRBV11-2 and TRBJ2-5; D perhaps matches TRBD2 (6 bases). V shed 4 bases and J shed 1 base, with 16 bases lying between them. This CDR3 region has 16 residues. The V gene's germline CDR1 is SGHAT and CDR2 FQNNGV. The CDR3 coding sequence is TGTGCCAGCAGCTCTCTGATCGGAGGGAGCCAAGAGACCCAGTACTTC. It specifies CASSSLIGGSQETQYF.

The chain links TRBV27 to TRBJ2-5; 11 positions match TRBD2. V shed 6 bases, J shed 0 bases, and the junction held 6 bases outside the gene matches. Germline CDR1 MNHEY, CDR2 SMNVEV (reference sequence). This CDR3 has 16 residues. The CDR3 sequence: CASRGSGRAYQETQYF. For the CDR3, the DNA is TGTGCCAGCAGGGGTAGCGGGAGGGCGTACCAAGAGACCCAGTACTTC.

This clonotype was detected ten times or more. This chain uses TRBV5-1 with TRBJ1-6; D is undetermined. The V and J ends lost 2 bases and 5 bases respectively, with 11 bases between them. The CDR3 runs to 15 residues. The germline V gene has CDR1 SGHRS and CDR2 YFSETQ. In nucleotides, the CDR3 is TGCGCCAGCAGCTTACCAGCGGGCGATAATTCACCCCTCCACTTT. Translation gives CASSLPAGDNSPLHF.

This chain joins TRBV28 and TRBJ1-5; no reliable D call. The CDR3 extends over 13 amino acids. Deletions cut 6 bases from V and 7 bases from J, with 13 bases between. Per the germline V gene, CDR1 is MDHEN and CDR2 is SYDVKM. CDR3 sequence: CASSPLEGQPQHF. CDR3 in DNA: TGTGCCAGCAGCCCTTTAGAGGGCCAGCCCCAGCATTTT.

This clonotype appeared many times. The chain has TRBV24-1 and TRBJ1-1, with a weak D call TRBD1 (5 bases). The germline V and J ends were trimmed by 3 bases and 1 base, with 8 bases remaining between them. CDR3 size: 14 residues. Germline CDR1 and CDR2: KGHDR and SFDVKD. CDR3 amino acids: CATSDGTENTEAFF. CDR3 coding DNA: TGTGCCACCAGTGATGGGACGGAGAACACTGAAGCTTTCTTT.

This clonotype was recorded many times. The chain links TRBV6-1 to TRBJ1-2; D uncertain. Germline V gene data show CDR1 as MNHNS and CDR2 as SASEGT. The CDR3 consists of 13 residues. V shed 8 bases and J shed 7 bases, with 17 bases lying between them. The DNA for the CDR3 is TGTGCCAGCCGTGGCCGCCGCGACGTTGGCTACACCTTC. Translated: CASRGRRDVGYTF.

This clonotype was recorded many times. The chain joins TRBV2 to TRBJ2-7; tentatively, D is TRBD2 (5 bases). Germline CDR1 is SNHLY and CDR2 is FYNNEI. This CDR3 region has 13 residues. The V gene lost 7 bases and the J gene lost 6 bases, with 16 bases spanning the gap. The DNA of the CDR3 is TGTGCCAGCAACCCGGGGATCTCGCCCGAGCAGTACTTC. Translation gives CASNPGISPEQYF. Looking up the rest from reference TRBV2 and TRBJ2-7 gives the full variable domain: EPEVTQTPSHQVTQMGQEVILRCVPISNHLYFYWYRQILGQKVEFLVSFYNNEISEKSEIFDDQFSVERPDGSNFTLKIRSTKLEDSAMYFCASNPGISPEQYFGPGTRLTVT.

This clonotype was observed at least ten times. The chain employs TRBV20-1 and TRBJ1-2; tentatively, D is TRBD1 (5 bases). This CDR3 comprises 15 residues. The germline V and J ends were trimmed by 1 base and 1 base, with 13 bases remaining between them. Per germline, CDR1 DFQATT and CDR2 SNEGSKA (reference sequence). DNA of the CDR3: TGCAGTGCTAGAGGTTCGGGACGGCTTAACTATGGCTACACCTTC. Encoded protein: CSARGSGRLNYGYTF.

This clonotype was counted many times. The chain joins TRBV6-1 to TRBJ1-1; D call uncertain. The germline V and J ends were trimmed by 10 bases and 8 bases, with 20 bases remaining between them. The CDR3 consists of 13 residues. CDR1 is MNHNS, CDR2 SASEGT, per germline. Here the CDR3 reads CATGPWGNPEAFF. The CDR3 DNA sequence: TGTGCCACCGGTCCGTGGGGAAACCCCGAAGCTTTCTTT.

The chain employs TRBV7-2 and TRBJ2-7; tentatively, D is TRBD1 or TRBD2 (7 bases each). This CDR3 contains 14 residues. Germline CDR1 is SGHTA and CDR2 is FQGNSA. Trimming cost V 4 bases and J 4 bases, with 14 bases left between them. In nucleotides, the CDR3 is TGTGCCAGCAGCTACCATCAGGGGGGGTACGAGCAGTACTTC. Its protein is CASSYHQGGYEQYF.